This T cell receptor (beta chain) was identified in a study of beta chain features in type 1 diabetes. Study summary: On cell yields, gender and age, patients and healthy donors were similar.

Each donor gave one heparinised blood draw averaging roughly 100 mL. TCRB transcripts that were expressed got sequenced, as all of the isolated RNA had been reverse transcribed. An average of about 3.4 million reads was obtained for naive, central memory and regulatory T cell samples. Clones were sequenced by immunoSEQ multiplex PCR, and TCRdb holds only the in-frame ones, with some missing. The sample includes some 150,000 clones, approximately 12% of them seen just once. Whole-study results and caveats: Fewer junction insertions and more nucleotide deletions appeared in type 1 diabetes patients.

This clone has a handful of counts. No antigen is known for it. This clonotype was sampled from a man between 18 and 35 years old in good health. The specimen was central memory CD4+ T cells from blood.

The CDR3 DNA sequence: TGTGCCAGCAGCCCGGGAAGGGAGTACGAGCAGTACTTC. Translated, it gives CASSPGREYEQYF. The chain employs TRBV11-1 and TRBJ2-7; TRBD2 might be the D (5 bases). Trimming shortened V by 5 bases and J by 4 bases, and 12 bases separated the two germline ends. There are 13 residues in the CDR3. The germline V gene encodes CDR1 SGHAT and CDR2 FQDESV (reference sequence).